The 12 T cell receptor beta chains given below trace back to one sample, sequenced in a study of Ad26.COV2.S vaccination and SARS-CoV-2 variants. Here immunoSEQ multiplex PCR was the method, and the copy in TCRdb shows in-frame clones only, minus some. The sample carries around 340,000 clones, about 87% recorded once. Sample treatment: roughly 18 received Ad26.COV2.S at low or high dose, single or two shots; 5 received placebo; per-sample allocation not given. Samples were taken on day 63 after the first vaccine or placebo injection. Sequenced material: peripheral blood, taken in a trial of Ad26.COV2.S vaccine versus placebo. These receptor sequences come from a person between 18 and 59 years old who received the Ad26.COV2.S COVID-19 vaccine or a placebo.

The rearrangement joins TRBV29-1 to TRBJ2-3; 13 nucleotides agree with TRBD2. The CDR3 consists of 17 residues. Germline V lookup: CDR1 SQVTM, CDR2 ANQGSEA. J was trimmed by 6 bases and V by 2 bases; bases with no gene match: 11. CDR3 in DNA: TGCAGCGTTGAAAGTCTGTCACTAGCGGGGGGGCGGGATACGCAGTATTTT. Protein sequence: CSVESLSLAGGRDTQYF.

This rearrangement joins TRBV6-5 to TRBJ2-7; D remains ambiguous. The CDR3 totals 12 residues. V was cut by 0 bases and J by 6 bases, with 6 bases left in between. Per the germline V gene, CDR1 is MNHEY and CDR2 is SVGAGI. The DNA of the CDR3 is TGTGCCAGCAGTTACTCTTCCACCGAGCAGTACTTC. This translates into CASSYSSTEQYF.

This clone was observed a few times. The chain links TRBV14 to TRBJ2-2, with TRBD1 matching over 8 bases. The J segment lost 6 bases and the V segment lost 4 bases, leaving 7 bases of the junction unmatched. The germline gives CDR1 SGHDN, CDR2 FVKESK. The CDR3 sequence is 15 residues long. The CDR3 nucleotides are TGTGCCAGCAGCCTCAGGGGGCGCTTTCCCGGGGAGCTGTTTTTT. Translating it yields CASSLRGRFPGELFF.

This chain uses TRBV30 with TRBJ2-1; perhaps D is TRBD1 or TRBD2 (6 bases each). This CDR3 spans 13 amino acids. From germline, CDR1 is GTSNPN and CDR2 SVGIG (reference sequence). The CDR3 reads CAGAGLAYNEQFF. The CDR3 DNA reads as TGTGCGGGGGCGGGACTGGCCTACAATGAGCAGTTCTTC.

V is TRBV7-2 and J is TRBJ2-2; 8 nucleotides match TRBD2. This CDR3 region has 18 residues. The germline V gene encodes CDR1 SGHTA and CDR2 FQGNSA. J gave up 4 bases and V 3 bases, and 13 bases lay outside the gene matches. Here the CDR3 DNA reads TGTGCCAGCAGCTTGTATAGCGGGGCACGGGGAGGCACCGGGGAGCTGTTTTTT. It encodes CASSLYSGARGGTGELFF.

This clone turned up a few times. V gene TRBV6-1 combines with J gene TRBJ1-3; D gene uncertain. The ends were cut back, 2 bases at V and 9 bases at J, with 8 bases in the middle. The CDR3 spans 12 residues. Germline values: CDR1 MNHNS, CDR2 SASEGT. The CDR3 loop reads CASSELGVTIYF. DNA for the CDR3: TGTGCCAGCAGTGAACTTGGGGTCACCATATATTTT.

A few counts support this clone. V usage is TRBV30 and J usage is TRBJ1-1; D ambiguous. CDR3 length equals 11 residues. Trimming took off 4 bases at V and 5 bases at J, with 8 bases between the two ends. In germline, CDR1 is GTSNPN, CDR2 SVGIG (reference sequence). CDR3 nucleotide sequence: TGTGCCTGGAATTTAAGGACTGAAGCTTTCTTT. Amino acids: CAWNLRTEAFF.

The rearrangement links TRBV7-3 to TRBJ2-1; the match to TRBD2 covers 9 bases. This CDR3 comprises 15 residues. Germline V gene sequence: CDR1 SGHTA, CDR2 FQGTGA. Trimming at V came to 1 base and at J to 8 bases, leaving 6 bases not matched to a gene. CDR3 amino acids: CASSLMGTSSHEQFF. CDR3 DNA: TGTGCCAGCAGCTTAATGGGGACTAGCAGCCATGAGCAGTTCTTC.

This chain connects TRBV6-5 to TRBJ1-6; 7 nucleotides match TRBD1. Germline assignment: CDR1 MNHEY and CDR2 SVGAGI. CDR3 size: 15 residues. V was clipped by 7 bases and J by 7 bases; unmatched bases: 10. The CDR3 DNA reads as TGTGCCAGCATTTTCTACGGGACAGCGAATTCACCCCTCCACTTT. It is translated as CASIFYGTANSPLHF.

The chain has TRBV7-9 and TRBJ2-7, with 9 bases matching TRBD2. J lost 4 bases, V lost 1 base, and 5 bases had no gene match. This CDR3 contains 15 residues. Germline-derived CDR1 and CDR2 are SEHNR and FQNEAQ (reference sequence). CDR3 in amino acids: CASSLDGTSLYEQYF. The CDR3 DNA follows: TGTGCCAGCAGCTTAGACGGGACTAGCCTTTACGAGCAGTACTTC.

The chain is built from TRBV4-1 and TRBJ1-1; TRBD1 matches at 7 bases. The germline CDR1 and CDR2 sequences are MGHRA and YSYEKL. The CDR3 totals 18 residues. V lost 0 bases, J lost 7 bases, and 17 bases stayed unmatched. The CDR3 loop is CASSQDFRGGEGMGEAFF. In nucleotides, the CDR3 is TGCGCCAGCAGCCAAGATTTTAGAGGGGGCGAAGGGATGGGTGAAGCTTTCTTT.

This chain links TRBV7-3 with TRBJ2-5; the D gene is possibly TRBD1 (6 bases). The CDR3 contains 14 residues. Per germline, CDR1 SGHTA and CDR2 FQGTGA. V was shortened by 3 bases and J by 2 bases, with 10 bases between the two germline ends. CDR3 loop: CASSLTGDQETQYF. The CDR3 bases are TGTGCCAGCAGCTTGACAGGAGATCAAGAGACCCAGTACTTC.